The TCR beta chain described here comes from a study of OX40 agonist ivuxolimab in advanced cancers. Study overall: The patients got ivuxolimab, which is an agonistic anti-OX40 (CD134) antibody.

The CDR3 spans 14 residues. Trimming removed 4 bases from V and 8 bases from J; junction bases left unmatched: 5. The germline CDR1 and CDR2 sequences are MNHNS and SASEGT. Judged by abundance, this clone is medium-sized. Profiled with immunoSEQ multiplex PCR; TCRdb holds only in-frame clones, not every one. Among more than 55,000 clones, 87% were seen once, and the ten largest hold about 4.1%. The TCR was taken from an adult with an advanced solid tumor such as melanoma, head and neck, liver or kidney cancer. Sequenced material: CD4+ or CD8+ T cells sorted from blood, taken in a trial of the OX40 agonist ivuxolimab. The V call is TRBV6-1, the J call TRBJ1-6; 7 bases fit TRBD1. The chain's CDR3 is CASSVRTGYSPLHF. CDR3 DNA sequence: TGTGCCAGCAGTGTTAGGACAGGTTATTCACCCCTCCACTTT.